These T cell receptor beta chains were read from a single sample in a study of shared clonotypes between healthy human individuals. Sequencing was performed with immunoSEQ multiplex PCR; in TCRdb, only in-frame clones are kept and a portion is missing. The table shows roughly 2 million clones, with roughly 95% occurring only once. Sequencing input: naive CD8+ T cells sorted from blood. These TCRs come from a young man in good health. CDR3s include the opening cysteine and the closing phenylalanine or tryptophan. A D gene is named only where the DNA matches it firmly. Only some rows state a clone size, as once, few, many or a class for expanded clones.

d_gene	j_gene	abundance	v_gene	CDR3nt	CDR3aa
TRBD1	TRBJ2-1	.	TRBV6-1	TGTGCCAGCAGCAACCGGGACAGGGAATACAATGAGCAGTTCTTC	CASSNRDREYNEQFF
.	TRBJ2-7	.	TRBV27	TGTGCCAGCAGTTTACCCGGGACAACGAGCGAGCAGTACTTC	CASSLPGTTSEQYF
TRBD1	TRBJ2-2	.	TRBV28	TGTGCCAGCAGTTCGACAGGGGGCAACACCGGGGAGCTGTTTTTT	CASSSTGGNTGELFF
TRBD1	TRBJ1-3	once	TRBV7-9	TGTGCCAGCAGCCTCCCCCTTCGGGACAGCTCTGGAAACACCATATATTTT	CASSLPLRDSSGNTIYF
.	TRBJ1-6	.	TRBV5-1	TGCGCCAGCAGCTTACTGTACGGGGGAGGAGTCTCACCCCTCCACTTT	CASSLLYGGGVSPLHF
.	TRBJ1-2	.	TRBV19	TGTGCCAGTAGTCTCATGGGCTATTCAAACTATGGCTACACCTTC	CASSLMGYSNYGYTF
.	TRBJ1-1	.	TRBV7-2	TGTGCCAGCAGCCACGACGGGGCGAACACTGAAGCTTTCTTT	CASSHDGANTEAFF
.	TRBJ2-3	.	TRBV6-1	TGTGCCAGCAGTGAAGGGGGGGCGAGTACAGATACGCAGTATTTT	CASSEGGASTDTQYF
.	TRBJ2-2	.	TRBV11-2	TGTGCCAGCAGCTTAGATGTGGGGAACACCGGGGAGCTGTTTTTT	CASSLDVGNTGELFF
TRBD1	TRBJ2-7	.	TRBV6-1	TGTGCCAGCAGTGAATTGGGGACAGGCTGGGAGCAGTACTTC	CASSELGTGWEQYF
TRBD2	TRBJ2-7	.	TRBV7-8	TGTGCCAGCGCCGCGGGGGACTACGAGCAGTACTTC	CASAAGDYEQYF
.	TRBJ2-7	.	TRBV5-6	TGTGCCAGCAGCTGGGGATCCTACGAGCAGTACTTC	CASSWGSYEQYF
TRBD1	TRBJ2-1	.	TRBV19	TGTGCCAGTAGTAAGGGACAGGGAACGGGTTACAATGAGCAGTTCTTC	CASSKGQGTGYNEQFF
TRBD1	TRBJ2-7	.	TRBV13	TGTGCCAGCAGCTTAGGGACAGGGGGTGGCGAGCAGTACTTC	CASSLGTGGGEQYF
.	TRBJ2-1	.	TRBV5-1	TGCGCCAGCAGCTTAGGCAGGGTGGGAAATGAGCAGTTCTTC	CASSLGRVGNEQFF
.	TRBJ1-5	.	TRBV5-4	TGTGCCAGCAGCCTGAGGGGGTCAGGCCAGCCCCAGCATTTT	CASSLRGSGQPQHF
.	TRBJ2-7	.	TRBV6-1	TGTGCCAGCAGTGATTTCTACGAGCAGTACTTC	CASSDFYEQYF
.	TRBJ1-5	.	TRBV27	TGTGCCAGCAGTTTACAGGGCGCCGTCAATCAGCCCCAGCATTTT	CASSLQGAVNQPQHF
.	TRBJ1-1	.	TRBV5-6	TGTGCCAGCAGCTTGTCTAGAGCGGGCACTGAAGCTTTCTTT	CASSLSRAGTEAFF
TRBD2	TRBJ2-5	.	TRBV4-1	TGCGCCAGCAGCCAACCCTATAGCGGGGGGACACTGTTCCAAGAGACCCAGTACTTC	CASSQPYSGGTLFQETQYF
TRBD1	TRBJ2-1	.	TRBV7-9	TGTGCCAGCAGCGAGGGACAGAGCTCCTACAATGAGCAGTTCTTC	CASSEGQSSYNEQFF
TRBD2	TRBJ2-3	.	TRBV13	TGTGCCAGCAGCTTAGGGGGACTAGTGACAGATACGCAGTATTTT	CASSLGGLVTDTQYF
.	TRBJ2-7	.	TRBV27	TGTGCCAGCAGTTTATCCGGACCCGGGACTTCATACGAGCAGTACTTC	CASSLSGPGTSYEQYF
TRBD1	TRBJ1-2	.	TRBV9	TGTGCCAGCAGCGCAGGGGACAGGGGGAATGGCTACACCTTC	CASSAGDRGNGYTF
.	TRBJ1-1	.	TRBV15	TGTGCCACCAGCAGCGGATGGAACACTGAAGCTTTCTTT	CATSSGWNTEAFF
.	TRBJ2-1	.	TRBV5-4	TGTGCCAGCAGCTCCTGGACTACTCCCAATGAGCAGTTCTTC	CASSSWTTPNEQFF
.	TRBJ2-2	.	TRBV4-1	TGCGCCAGCAGCCAAGTACCAGCGGCCGCCGTCCCCGGGGAGCTGTTTTTT	CASSQVPAAAVPGELFF
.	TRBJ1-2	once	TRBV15	TGTGCCACCAGCGCCGATAGGGATGGCTACACCTTC	CATSADRDGYTF
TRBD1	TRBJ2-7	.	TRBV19	TGTGCCAGTAGTACAAGGGACCGGGACAGGGGAACCTACGAGCAGTACTTC	CASSTRDRDRGTYEQYF
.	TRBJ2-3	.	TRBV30	TGTGCCTGGATGATCGTGGGGGACGCCACAGATACGCAGTATTTT	CAWMIVGDATDTQYF
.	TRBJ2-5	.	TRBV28	TGTGCCACCGAGGCCCAGGGGCTAGGCCAAGAGACCCAGTACTTC	CATEAQGLGQETQYF
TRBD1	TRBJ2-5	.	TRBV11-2	TGTGCCAGCAGCGTGGGGGGACAGGACCAAGAGACCCAGTACTTC	CASSVGGQDQETQYF
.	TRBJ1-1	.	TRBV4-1	TGCGCCAGCAGTTTCCCAGGGGCTGGCACTGAAGCTTTCTTT	CASSFPGAGTEAFF
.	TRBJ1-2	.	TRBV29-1	TGCAGCGTCCGGGGGTCCCCGGGACGGGACGGGGGCTACACCTTC	CSVRGSPGRDGGYTF
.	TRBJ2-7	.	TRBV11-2	TGTGCCAGCAGCTTTATTGGGGTCCAGCAGTACTTC	CASSFIGVQQYF
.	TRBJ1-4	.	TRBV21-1	TGTGCCAGCAGCAAAGAACAGCCGGCAACTAATGAAAAACTGTTTTTT	CASSKEQPATNEKLFF